This T cell receptor beta chain was retrieved from a study of CXCR3-negative and CXCR3-positive naive CD8 T cells. The V gene's germline CDR1 is SGHTA and CDR2 FQGTGA. This CDR3 has 15 amino acids. It was by 5' RACE with UMI labels that the TRB cDNA libraries were prepared. TCRdb reprocessed the 5' RACE reads and stores each CDR3 protein as one record, lacking DNA. The sample table sets out tens of thousands of distinct CDR3 sequences. Naive cells were sorted as CD45RO-, CCR7+, CD27+ and CD95-. Turning to this clonotype: What it binds is not known.

Whole-study findings and limits: CXCR3-expressing naive cells carried TRB CDR3s more hydrophobic than those of CXCR3-negative naive cells. Naive cells, whether CXCR3-negative or CXCR3-positive, had similar TRBV-TRBJ usage, while memory cells differed. High diversity, comparable across both naive subsets, contrasted with much lower diversity in memory CD8+ cells.

Sequencing input: naive CXCR3- CD8+ T cells from blood. Indicated subset: CD45RO-CCR7+CD27+CD95- naive CD8+ T cells lacking CXCR3 (TNR3-). The J gene is TRBJ2-1, the V gene TRBV7-3; TCRdb reports TRBD2, a call that lacks DNA to check it against. The TCR comes from a human donor in good health. Some clones in this sample may be carry-over from other donors' samples. The CDR3 spells CASSLLAGAYNEQFF.